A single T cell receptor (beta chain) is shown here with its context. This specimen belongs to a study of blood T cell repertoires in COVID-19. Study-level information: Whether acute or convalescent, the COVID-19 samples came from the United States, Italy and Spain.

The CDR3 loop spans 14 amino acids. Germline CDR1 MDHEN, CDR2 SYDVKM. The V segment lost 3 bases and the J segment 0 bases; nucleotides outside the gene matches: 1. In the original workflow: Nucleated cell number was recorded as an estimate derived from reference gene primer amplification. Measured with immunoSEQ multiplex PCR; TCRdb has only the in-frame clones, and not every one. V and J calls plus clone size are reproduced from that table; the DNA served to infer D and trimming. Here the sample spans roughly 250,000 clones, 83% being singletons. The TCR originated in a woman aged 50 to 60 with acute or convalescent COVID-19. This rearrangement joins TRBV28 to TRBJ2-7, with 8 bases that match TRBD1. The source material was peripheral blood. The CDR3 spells CASSFGTGSYEQYF. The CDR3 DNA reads TGTGCCAGCAGTTTCGGGACAGGCTCCTACGAGCAGTACTTC.